These T cell receptor beta chains were read from a single sample in a study of blood T cell repertoires in COVID-19. The method was immunoSEQ multiplex PCR; TCRdb's version includes in-frame clones alone and lacks a portion of them. The sample records 250,000 to 300,000 clones, approximately 90% being singletons. Sample: peripheral blood. These receptors were obtained from a woman aged 45-60 years who had recovered from COVID-19. Each CDR3 is given with its conserved first and last residue. A D gene is named only where the DNA matches it firmly. Not all rows give a size; the values are once, few, many and, for expanded clones, a class.

-	TRBV3-1/TRBV3-2	TRBJ1-3	-	CASSVRGYKNTIYF	TGTGCCAGCTCGGTACGGGGTTATAAGAACACCATATATTTT
-	TRBV19	TRBJ1-3	-	CASSAPVRAAGNTIYF	TGTGCCAGTAGTGCACCGGTTAGAGCTGCGGGAAACACCATATATTTT
TRBD1	TRBV30	TRBJ1-2	-	CAWSLNTGQGIGYTF	TGTGCCTGGAGCCTCAACACGGGACAGGGGATCGGCTACACCTTC
TRBD1	TRBV19	TRBJ1-2	-	CASSSWDRGRSGYTF	TGTGCCAGTAGTTCATGGGACAGGGGGCGAAGTGGCTACACCTTC
TRBD2	TRBV7-2	TRBJ2-3	-	CASSIRTSGGTDTQYF	TGTGCCAGCAGCATCCGGACTAGCGGTGGCACAGATACGCAGTATTTT
-	TRBV27	TRBJ1-6	few	CASDSRVEPDSPLHF	TGTGCCAGCGACTCCCGGGTAGAACCGGATTCACCCCTCCACTTT
TRBD2	TRBV25-1	TRBJ2-1	-	CASSESAGLAGREQFF	TGTGCCAGCAGTGAATCGGCCGGGCTAGCGGGGAGAGAGCAGTTCTTC
TRBD1	TRBV28	TRBJ2-2	-	CASSSHRAGGMSGELFF	TGTGCCAGCAGTTCTCACCGGGCAGGGGGCATGTCCGGGGAGCTGTTTTTT
TRBD1	TRBV2	TRBJ2-7	once	CASRDRGDEQYF	TGTGCCAGCCGGGACAGGGGGGACGAGCAGTACTTC
TRBD1	TRBV28	TRBJ2-1	-	CASDETGVYNEQFF	TGTGCCAGCGATGAGACAGGGGTTTACAATGAGCAGTTCTTC
-	TRBV19	TRBJ1-2	-	CATSGNRANYGYTF	TGTGCCACCTCGGGGAACAGAGCTAACTATGGCTACACCTTC
-	TRBV6-5	TRBJ1-1	-	CASSYSSLMNTEAFF	TGTGCCAGCAGTTACTCGTCCCTAATGAACACTGAAGCTTTCTTT
TRBD1	TRBV13	TRBJ2-4	-	CASSSTDREGYIQYF	TGTGCCAGCAGCTCAACCGACAGGGAAGGTTACATTCAGTACTTC
-	TRBV28	TRBJ1-5	once	CASLPGSHQPQHF	TGTGCCAGCCTCCCCGGTAGTCATCAGCCCCAGCATTTT
TRBD2	TRBV15	TRBJ2-1	-	CATSRVAGGEEQFF	TGTGCCACCAGCAGGGTAGCGGGAGGTGAGGAGCAGTTCTTC
TRBD1	TRBV19	TRBJ2-5	-	CASSMGPPDRGRQETQYF	TGTGCCAGTAGTATGGGCCCCCCGGACAGGGGGCGTCAAGAGACCCAGTACTTC
TRBD1	TRBV27	TRBJ2-1	-	CASSYARTGELYNEQFF	TGTGCCAGCAGTTACGCTCGGACAGGAGAACTCTACAATGAGCAGTTCTTC
-	TRBV27	TRBJ2-1	-	CASSLYGGTSYNEQFF	TGTGCCAGCAGTTTATACGGCGGGACCTCCTACAATGAGCAGTTCTTC
TRBD1	TRBV6-6	TRBJ1-6	-	CASTPPWGQGGSPLHF	TGTGCCAGCACCCCCCCATGGGGACAGGGGGGGTCACCCCTCCACTTT
-	TRBV30	TRBJ2-2	-	CAGRSTGELFF	TGTGCCGGCAGATCCACCGGGGAGCTGTTTTTT
TRBD2	TRBV3-1/TRBV3-2	TRBJ2-7	-	CASSQDAGRAYEQYF	TGTGCCAGCAGCCAAGATGCCGGGAGGGCCTACGAGCAGTACTTC
TRBD1	TRBV7-2	TRBJ2-1	-	CASSPRTGRNNEQFF	TGTGCCAGCAGCCCTCGGACAGGAAGGAACAATGAGCAGTTCTTC
-	TRBV5-5	TRBJ2-3	-	CASRTTDTQYF	TGTGCCAGCAGAACTACAGATACGCAGTATTTT
TRBD1	TRBV27	TRBJ2-7	-	CASSWTGAREQYF	TGTGCCAGCAGTTGGACAGGGGCTCGCGAGCAGTACTTC
-	TRBV27	TRBJ2-7	-	CASSLKGRDYEQYF	TGTGCCAGCAGTTTGAAGGGCAGGGACTACGAGCAGTACTTC
TRBD1	TRBV9	TRBJ2-7	-	CASSVRQGYEQYF	TGTGCCAGCAGCGTACGACAGGGCTACGAGCAGTACTTC
TRBD1	TRBV7-2	TRBJ1-4	-	CASSRRGEKLFF	TGTGCCAGCAGCCGCAGGGGGGAAAAACTGTTTTTT
-	TRBV20-1	TRBJ2-5	-	CSARPLETQYF	TGCAGTGCTAGACCCTTGGAGACCCAGTACTTC
-	TRBV27	TRBJ1-4	-	CASSGTVATNEKLFF	TGTGCCAGCAGTGGCACAGTTGCAACTAATGAAAAACTGTTTTTT
-	TRBV5-5	TRBJ2-5	-	CASSLKEQGLGETQYF	TGTGCCAGCAGCTTGAAGGAGCAGGGGTTAGGGGAGACCCAGTACTTC
-	TRBV5-1	TRBJ1-3	once	CASSQPGGNTIYF	TGCGCCAGCAGCCAGCCGGGGGGAAACACCATATATTTT
-	TRBV9	TRBJ1-6	-	CASSVMNSPLHF	TGTGCCAGCAGCGTCATGAATTCACCCCTCCACTTT
TRBD1	TRBV28	TRBJ2-2	-	CASGTGGVSGLGTIGELFF	TGTGCCAGCGGAACAGGGGGCGTATCAGGCCTAGGTACGATCGGGGAGCTGTTTTTT
TRBD2	TRBV5-1	TRBJ2-1	-	CASSAKLAGKANEQFF	TGCGCCAGCAGCGCGAAACTAGCGGGAAAAGCCAATGAGCAGTTCTTC
-	TRBV5-4	TRBJ1-2	once	CASTNQVNYGYTF	TGTGCCAGCACCAATCAGGTTAACTATGGCTACACCTTC
TRBD2	TRBV7-3	TRBJ2-3	-	CASSSGLAGVTDTQYF	TGTGCCAGCAGCTCGGGACTAGCGGGAGTCACAGATACGCAGTATTTT
TRBD1	TRBV7-9	TRBJ1-3	-	CASSSGTGENTIYF	TGTGCCAGCAGCTCCGGGACAGGCGAAAACACCATATATTTT
-	TRBV4-3	TRBJ1-3	-	CASSQDAGAGNTIYF	TGCGCCAGCAGCCAAGATGCAGGGGCAGGAAACACCATATATTTT
-	TRBV6-5	TRBJ2-7	once	CASSYRGYEQYF	TGTGCCAGCAGTTACCGAGGATACGAGCAGTACTTC
-	TRBV6-2/TRBV6-3	TRBJ1-1	-	CASSYGRVSTEAFF	TGTGCCAGCAGTTACGGCAGGGTATCCACTGAAGCTTTCTTT
TRBD1	TRBV6-2/TRBV6-3	TRBJ2-2	few	CASSPRETGTSGELFF	TGTGCCAGCAGCCCTAGGGAGACAGGGACCTCCGGGGAGCTGTTTTTT
TRBD1	TRBV19	TRBJ1-5	few	CASSRTGRSNQPQHF	TGTGCCAGTAGTAGGACAGGGCGTAGCAATCAGCCCCAGCATTTT
-	TRBV20-1	TRBJ1-2	once	CSAGQGYGYTF	TGCAGTGCTGGGCAGGGGTATGGCTACACCTTC
-	TRBV6-5	TRBJ2-2	-	CASSYSRGLGELFF	TGTGCCAGCAGTTACTCGAGAGGGCTCGGGGAGCTGTTTTTT
TRBD1	TRBV28	TRBJ2-2	-	CASSLPQGAETGELFF	TGTGCCAGCAGCCTCCCCCAGGGGGCCGAAACCGGGGAGCTGTTTTTT
-	TRBV6-5	TRBJ1-6	-	CASSYQQGYSPLHF	TGTGCCAGCAGTTACCAGCAGGGATATTCACCCCTCCACTTT